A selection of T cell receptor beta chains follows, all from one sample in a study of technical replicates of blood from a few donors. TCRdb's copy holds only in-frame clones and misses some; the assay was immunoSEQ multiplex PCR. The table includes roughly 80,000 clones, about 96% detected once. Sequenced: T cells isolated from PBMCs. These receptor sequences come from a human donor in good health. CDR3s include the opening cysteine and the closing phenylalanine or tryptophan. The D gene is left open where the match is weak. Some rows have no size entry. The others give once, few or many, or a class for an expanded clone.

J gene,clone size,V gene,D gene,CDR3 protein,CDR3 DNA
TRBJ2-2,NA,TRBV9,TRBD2,CASSSGSTGELFF,TGTGCCAGCAGTAGCGGGAGCACCGGGGAGCTGTTTTTT
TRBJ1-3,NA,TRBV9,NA,CASSVGPGGSGNTIYF,TGTGCCAGCAGCGTAGGACCGGGGGGATCTGGAAACACCATATATTTT
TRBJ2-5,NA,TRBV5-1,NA,CASSLAGVGETQYF,TGCGCCAGCAGCTTGGCAGGGGTGGGAGAGACCCAGTACTTC
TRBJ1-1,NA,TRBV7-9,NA,CASRPSQANTEAFF,TGTGCCAGCAGACCATCACAGGCTAACACTGAAGCTTTCTTT
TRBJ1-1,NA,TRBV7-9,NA,CASSGSGTQNTEAFF,TGTGCCAGCAGCGGATCCGGGACACAGAACACTGAAGCTTTCTTT
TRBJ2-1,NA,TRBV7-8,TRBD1,CASSLTRQGNEQFF,TGTGCCAGCAGCCTAACCCGACAGGGCAATGAGCAGTTCTTC
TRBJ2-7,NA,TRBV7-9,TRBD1,CASSSGTGVWEQYF,TGTGCCAGCAGCTCCGGGACAGGGGTATGGGAGCAGTACTTC
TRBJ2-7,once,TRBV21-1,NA,CASSKDLKDGSYEQYF,TGTGCCAGCAGCAAGGACTTAAAGGACGGCTCCTACGAGCAGTACTTC
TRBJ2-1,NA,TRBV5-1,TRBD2,CASSSHTSGGTNEQFF,TGCGCCAGCAGTTCGCATACTAGCGGGGGGACCAATGAGCAGTTCTTC
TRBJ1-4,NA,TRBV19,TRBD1,CASSLRQGDEKLFF,TGTGCCAGTAGTTTGAGACAGGGAGATGAAAAACTGTTTTTT
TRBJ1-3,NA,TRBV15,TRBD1,CATSVRQGAFSGNTIYF,TGTGCCACCAGCGTAAGACAGGGGGCTTTTAGCGGAAACACCATATATTTT
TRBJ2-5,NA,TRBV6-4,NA,CASSDNDGMGTQYF,TGTGCCAGCAGTGACAACGACGGGATGGGGACCCAGTACTTC
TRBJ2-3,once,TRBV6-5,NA,CASSLNTDTQYF,TGTGCCAGCAGCCTAAACACAGATACGCAGTATTTT
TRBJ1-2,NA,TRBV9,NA,CASSAQILNYGYTF,TGTGCCAGCAGCGCGCAGATTCTTAACTATGGCTACACCTTC
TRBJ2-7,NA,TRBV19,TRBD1,CASSIGGDRDEQYF,TGTGCCAGTAGTATAGGGGGGGACAGGGACGAGCAGTACTTC
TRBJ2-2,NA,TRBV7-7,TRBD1,CASRLYDGTVTNTGELFF,TGTGCCAGCAGATTGTATGATGGGACAGTCACGAACACCGGGGAGCTGTTTTTT
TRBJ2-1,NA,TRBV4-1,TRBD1,CASSKTGVAYNEQFF,TGCGCCAGCAGCAAAACAGGGGTGGCCTACAATGAGCAGTTCTTC
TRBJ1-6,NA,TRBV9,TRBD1,CASSVEPGQGNSPLHF,TGTGCCAGCAGCGTAGAGCCAGGACAGGGGAATTCACCCCTCCACTTT
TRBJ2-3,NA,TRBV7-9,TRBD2,CASSSEGRETDTQYF,TGTGCCAGCAGCTCGGAGGGGCGGGAGACAGATACGCAGTATTTT
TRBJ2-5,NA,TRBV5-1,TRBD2,CASSPGLAGGPSWETQYF,TGCGCCAGCAGCCCGGGACTAGCGGGGGGGCCGAGCTGGGAGACCCAGTACTTC
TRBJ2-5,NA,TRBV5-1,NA,CASRKGTLQETQYF,TGCGCCAGCAGGAAAGGGACTTTGCAAGAGACCCAGTACTTC
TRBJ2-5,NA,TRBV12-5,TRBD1,CASGLVWGTGHQGTQYF,TGTGCTAGTGGTTTGGTATGGGGGACAGGGCATCAAGGGACCCAGTACTTC
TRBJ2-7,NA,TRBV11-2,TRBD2,CASSVISGSAYEQYF,TGTGCCAGCAGCGTCATTAGCGGGAGTGCCTACGAGCAGTACTTC
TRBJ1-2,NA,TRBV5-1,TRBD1,CASSLGTTGDGYTF,TGCGCCAGCAGCTTGGGGACGACAGGGGATGGCTACACCTTC
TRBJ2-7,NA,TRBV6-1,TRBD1,CATPRQGPYEQYF,TGTGCCACCCCAAGACAGGGTCCCTACGAGCAGTACTTC
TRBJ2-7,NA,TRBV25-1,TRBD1,CASSRQGRKDEQYF,TGTGCCAGCAGTAGACAGGGCCGTAAGGACGAGCAGTACTTC
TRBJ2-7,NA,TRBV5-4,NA,CASSYAGQSAEQYF,TGTGCCAGCAGCTATGCGGGACAGTCGGCCGAGCAGTACTTC
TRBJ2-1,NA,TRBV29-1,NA,CSSLGSPEVGSYNEQFF,TGCAGCTCCTTAGGGAGCCCCGAAGTAGGCTCCTACAATGAGCAGTTCTTC
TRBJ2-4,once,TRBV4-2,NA,CASSQDPPRGLSF,TGTGCCAGCAGCCAAGATCCACCGAGAGGTCTTTCCTTC
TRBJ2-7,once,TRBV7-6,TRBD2,CASSLGRASGSSYEQYF,TGTGCCAGCAGCTTAGGGAGGGCTAGCGGGAGCTCCTACGAGCAGTACTTC
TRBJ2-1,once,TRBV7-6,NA,CASSSEVGNEQFF,TGTGCCAGCAGCTCCGAAGTCGGCAATGAGCAGTTCTTC
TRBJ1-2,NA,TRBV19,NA,CASSINRVDGYTF,TGTGCCAGTAGTATAAACAGGGTTGACGGCTACACCTTC
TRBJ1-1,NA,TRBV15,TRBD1,CATSRETGSNTEAFF,TGTGCCACCAGCAGAGAGACAGGGTCGAACACTGAAGCTTTCTTT
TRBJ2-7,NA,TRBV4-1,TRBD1,CASSQPDRGQYEQYF,TGCGCCAGCAGCCAACCCGACAGGGGACAATACGAGCAGTACTTC
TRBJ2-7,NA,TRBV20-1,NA,CSASGEYEQYF,TGCAGTGCTAGCGGGGAATACGAGCAGTACTTC
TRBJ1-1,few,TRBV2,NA,CASRGQGNTEAFF,TGTGCCAGCAGGGGGCAGGGAAACACTGAAGCTTTCTTT
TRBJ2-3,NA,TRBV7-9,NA,CASSLQRGSSEDTQYF,TGTGCCAGCAGCCTGCAAAGGGGGTCTAGTGAGGATACGCAGTATTTT
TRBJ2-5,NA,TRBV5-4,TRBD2,CASSLEAGVKETQYF,TGTGCCAGCAGCTTGGAAGCGGGGGTAAAAGAGACCCAGTACTTC
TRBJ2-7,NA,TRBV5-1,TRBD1,CASSLVPGQEYEQYF,TGCGCCAGCAGCTTGGTGCCGGGACAGGAGTACGAGCAGTACTTC
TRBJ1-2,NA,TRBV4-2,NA,CASRRGGDILNYGYTF,TGTGCCAGCAGGCGTGGTGGGGACATCCTTAACTATGGCTACACCTTC
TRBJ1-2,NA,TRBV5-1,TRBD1,CASSFRDSNGYTF,TGCGCCAGCAGCTTCCGGGACAGCAATGGCTACACCTTC
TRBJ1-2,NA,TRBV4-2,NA,CASSYLGVGYTF,TGTGCCAGCAGCTACCTAGGAGTTGGCTACACCTTC
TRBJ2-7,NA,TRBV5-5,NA,CASSLVRVRYEQYF,TGTGCCAGCAGCTTGGTGAGGGTCAGGTACGAGCAGTACTTC
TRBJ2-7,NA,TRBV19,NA,CASSTSGEQYF,NA
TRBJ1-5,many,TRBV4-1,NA,CASSQPQVRGNQPQHF,TGCGCCAGCAGCCAACCACAGGTTCGGGGCAATCAGCCCCAGCATTTT
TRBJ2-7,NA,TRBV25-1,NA,CASSTSRQVAYEQYF,TGTGCCAGCAGTACCAGCCGACAGGTAGCCTACGAGCAGTACTTC
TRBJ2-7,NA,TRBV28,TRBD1,CASSLAPSQQGKEQYF,TGTGCCAGCAGTTTAGCCCCATCCCAACAGGGGAAGGAGCAGTACTTC
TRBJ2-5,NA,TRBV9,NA,CASSVVGARQETQYF,TGTGCCAGCAGCGTAGTGGGAGCTCGGCAAGAGACCCAGTACTTC